Each of the 18 T cell receptor beta chains below was sequenced from the same sample in a study of T cell repertoires in cytomegalovirus infection. TCRdb re-called the reads through MiXCR, storing one row per CDR3 protein. The sample carries approximately 490,000 distinct CDR3 sequences, around 11% recorded once. The sequenced sample was PBMCs. Receptors originate from a human donor in good health (CMV status not recorded). Some clones in this sample may be carry-over from other donors' samples.

This clonotype was observed at least ten times. This chain uses TRBV7-8 with TRBJ2-7; D is perhaps TRBD1 (6 bases). The V gene lost 5 bases and the J gene lost 0 bases, with 17 bases spanning the gap. Germline V gives CDR1 SGHVS, CDR2 FQNEAQ. The CDR3 length is 16 residues. The CDR3 nucleotides read TGTGCCAGCAGCCTTTTAATGGACAGAGCCTCCTACGAGCAGTACTTC. Translation: CASSLLMDRASYEQYF.

This clonotype was seen ten or more times. The rearrangement uses TRBV3-1 and TRBJ2-1; D is undetermined. The CDR3 consists of 16 residues. Trimming took 0 bases from V and 8 from J, leaving 17 bases between them. Germline loops: CDR1 LGHDT, CDR2 YNNKEL (reference sequence). The CDR3 region has the DNA TGTGCCAGCAGCCAAGAGGAACAGACCCTAAGCTATGAGCAGTTCTTC. It yields the protein CASSQEEQTLSYEQFF.

This clonotype was found many times. This sequence joins TRBV5-6 and TRBJ2-2; D may be TRBD1 or TRBD2 (5 bases each). Trimming took 4 bases from V and 7 from J, leaving 20 bases between them. This CDR3 spans 16 amino acids. CDR1 SGHDT and CDR2 YYEEEE come from the germline V gene. CDR3 nucleotide sequence: TGTGCCAGCAGCCCTATTCCGGGGCTACCGGGCGGGGAGCTGTTTTTT. Protein: CASSPIPGLPGGELFF.

This clonotype was recorded at least ten times. The chain joins TRBV6-2 or TRBV6-3 to TRBJ1-2; D remains ambiguous. Germline V CDR1 and CDR2: MNHEY, SVGEGT. This CDR3 spans 12 amino acids. V lost 7 bases and J lost 3, with 9 bases in between. CDR3 sequence (DNA): TGTGCCAGCACCTCGGACGACTATGGCTACACCTTC. This gives the protein CASTSDDYGYTF.

The table lists this clonotype with many counts. The chain uses TRBV7-9 and TRBJ2-1; 13 bases are shared with TRBD2. The ends lost 5 bases at V and 4 bases at J; junction bases unmatched: 5. The CDR3 length is 16 residues. From germline, CDR1 is SEHNR and CDR2 FQNEAQ (reference sequence). The CDR3 DNA is TGTGCCAGCAGCGAAGGACTAGCGGGAGAGTACAATGAGCAGTTCTTC. It translates to CASSEGLAGEYNEQFF.

This clonotype was recorded at least ten times. The rearrangement joins TRBV10-3 to TRBJ1-2; the D gene is possibly TRBD1 (5 bases). Trimming cost V 3 bases and J 0 bases, with 8 bases left between them. There are 14 residues in the CDR3. CDR1 and CDR2 from the germline V gene are ENHRY and SYGVKD. The CDR3 DNA reads as TGTGCCATCAGTGACCGACAGACTAACTATGGCTACACCTTC. It is translated as CAISDRQTNYGYTF.

In this sample, this clonotype turned up many times. The rearrangement links TRBV12-3 or TRBV12-4 to TRBJ2-5, with D hard to call. The V and J ends lost 2 bases and 2 bases respectively, with 6 bases between them. The CDR3 consists of 13 residues. CDR3 sequence: CASSLLAQETQYF. CDR3 in DNA: TGTGCCAGCAGTTTACTGGCGCAAGAGACCCAGTACTTC.

This clonotype was counted ten times or more. The chain recombines TRBV6-1 with TRBJ1-1; D not resolved. V lost 8 bases and J lost 0, with 13 bases in between. The germline gives CDR1 MNHNS, CDR2 SASEGT. The CDR3 sequence is 14 residues long. The CDR3 is CASGSPGLNTEAFF. DNA of the CDR3: TGTGCCAGCGGCTCCCCAGGCTTGAACACTGAAGCTTTCTTT.

The rearrangement uses TRBV4-2 and TRBJ1-5; possible D gene TRBD1, 6 bases. V lost 0 bases and J 4 bases, leaving 10 bases between the germline ends. Looked up from germline, CDR1 is LGHNA and CDR2 is YNFKEQ. This CDR3 contains 15 residues. The CDR3 DNA sequence: TGTGCCAGCAGCCAAGAAGACAGGCGGAATCAGCCCCAGCATTTT. Protein sequence: CASSQEDRRNQPQHF.

This clonotype was recorded many times. The V call is TRBV7-9, the J call TRBJ1-2; 7 bases align to TRBD1. Germline V gene sequence: CDR1 SEHNR, CDR2 FQNEAQ (reference sequence). The CDR3 is made up of 17 amino acids. The V and J ends lost 4 bases and 4 bases, in that order; junction bases with no gene match: 15. CDR3 DNA sequence: TGTGCCAGCAGCTCTTGGGACAGTGCCTCTGCCCCCTATGGCTACACCTTC. This codes for CASSSWDSASAPYGYTF.

This clonotype has more than one count but fewer than ten. The CDR3, as DNA: TGCAGCGTCCGGACAGACTTTTTTGAAGCTTTCTTT. This gives the protein CSVRTDFFEAFF. This chain joins TRBV29-1 and TRBJ1-1; tentative D call: TRBD1 (6 bases). V was trimmed by 6 bases and J by 7 bases, leaving 15 bases between them. CDR3 length: 12 amino acids. Germline lookup yields CDR1 SQVTM and CDR2 ANQGSEA.

This clonotype was observed at least ten times. CDR3 sequence: CSATSGVQDTQYF. The CDR3 DNA reads as TGCAGCGCCACTAGCGGGGTTCAAGATACGCAGTATTTT. The genes are TRBV29-1 and TRBJ2-3; TRBD2 matches at 10 bases. CDR3 length: 13 amino acids. The V gene end was trimmed by 7 bases and the J gene end by 5 bases; junction bases not matched to a gene: 6. Germline lookup yields CDR1 SQVTM and CDR2 ANQGSEA.

This clonotype was seen repeatedly, ten times or more. The chain links TRBV7-3 to TRBJ1-1; D perhaps matches TRBD1 (6 bases). The CDR3 sequence is 15 residues long. V shed 5 bases and J shed 3 bases, with 16 bases lying between them. Germline V gene sequence: CDR1 SGHTA, CDR2 FQGTGA. The CDR3 here is CASSRGGGRDTEAFF. In DNA form, the CDR3 reads TGTGCCAGCAGCCGAGGGGGGGGCCGGGACACTGAAGCTTTCTTT.

This clonotype was detected many times. The chain links TRBV20-1 to TRBJ2-1, with 9 bases matching TRBD1. With 8 bases clipped from V and 11 bases from J, the junction kept 16 bases outside the gene matches. This CDR3 comprises 14 residues. The germline V gene encodes CDR1 DFQATT and CDR2 SNEGSKA (reference sequence). This CDR3 reads CSTSRGTGSGQQFF. The CDR3 DNA reads TGCAGTACCTCCCGTGGGACAGGGAGTGGTCAGCAGTTCTTC.

This clonotype has a handful of counts. The rearrangement joins TRBV11-2 to TRBJ2-2; 10 nucleotides align to TRBD1. CDR3 length: 17 residues. V gave up 4 bases and J gave up 0 bases; unmatched junction bases: 5. Germline assignment: CDR1 SGHAT and CDR2 FQNNGV. CDR3 DNA sequence: TGTGCCAGCAGCTGGGGACAGGGGAGGACGAACACCGGGGAGCTGTTTTTT. It specifies CASSWGQGRTNTGELFF.

The chain employs TRBV5-1 and TRBJ1-1; D might be TRBD1 (6 bases). In germline, CDR1 is SGHRS, CDR2 YFSETQ. The CDR3 spans 14 residues. V lost 5 bases and J 4 bases, leaving 15 bases between the germline ends. The CDR3 DNA reads as TGCGCCAGCAGGGCAGCAGGGGATCGCACTGAAGCTTTCTTT. This codes for CASRAAGDRTEAFF.

V is TRBV6-1 and J is TRBJ1-2, with D maybe TRBD1 (5 bases). V was trimmed by 5 bases and J by 5 bases, leaving 15 bases between them. The CDR3 covers 14 residues. In germline, CDR1 is MNHNS, CDR2 SASEGT. The CDR3 region is CASSPTVGGYGYTF. CDR3 DNA sequence: TGTGCCAGCAGTCCCACAGTTGGGGGTTATGGCTACACCTTC.

This clonotype was recorded many times. The rearrangement uses TRBV19 and TRBJ1-3; no definite D call. Trimming took 9 bases from V and 1 from J, leaving 16 bases between them. CDR1 LNHDA and CDR2 SQIVND come from the germline V gene (reference sequence). CDR3 length: 15 residues. CDR3 DNA sequence: TGTGCCAGCCAAACATTGGGGTGGTCTGGAAACACCATATATTTT. Its protein is CASQTLGWSGNTIYF.